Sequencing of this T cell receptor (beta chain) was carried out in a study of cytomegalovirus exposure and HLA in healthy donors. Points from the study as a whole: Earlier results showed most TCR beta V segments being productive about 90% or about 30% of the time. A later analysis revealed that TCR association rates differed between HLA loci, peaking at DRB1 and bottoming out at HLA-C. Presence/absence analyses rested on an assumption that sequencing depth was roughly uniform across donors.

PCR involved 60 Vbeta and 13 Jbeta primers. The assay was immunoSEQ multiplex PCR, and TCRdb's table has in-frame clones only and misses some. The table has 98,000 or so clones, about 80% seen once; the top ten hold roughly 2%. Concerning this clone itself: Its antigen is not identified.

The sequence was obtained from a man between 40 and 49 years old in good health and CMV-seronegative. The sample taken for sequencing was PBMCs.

CDR3 sequence: CASSMTHSSYEQYF. DNA for the CDR3: TGTGCCAGCAGCATGACACACAGCTCCTACGAGCAGTACTTC. The rearrangement uses TRBV9 and TRBJ2-7; D not resolved. The germline V and J ends were trimmed by 4 bases and 0 bases, with 11 bases remaining between them. Looked up from germline, CDR1 is SGDLS and CDR2 is YYNGEE. The CDR3 covers 14 residues.